Listed below are T cell receptor beta chains from one sample, sequenced in a study of shared clonotypes between healthy human individuals. Sequencing was performed with immunoSEQ multiplex PCR; in TCRdb, only in-frame clones are kept and a portion is missing. Of about 730,000 clones detected, 72% appear once; the ten largest clones hold around 1.7%. Input material: memory CD4+ T cells sorted from blood. These receptors all come from a woman in her 30s in good health. Both conserved end residues are part of each CDR3. The D gene is left open where the match is weak. Not all rows give a size; the values are once, few, many and, for expanded clones, a class.

D	size	V	J	DNA	CDR3
TRBD2	-	TRBV5-5	TRBJ2-2	TGTGCCAGCAGCAAAGGACTAGCGGGAGGGCGACCCGGGGAGCTGTTTTTT	CASSKGLAGGRPGELFF
TRBD1	few	TRBV19	TRBJ2-7	TGTGCCAGTAGTCCCAGGGGGCGGACAACCTACGAGCAGTACTTC	CASSPRGRTTYEQYF
TRBD1	-	TRBV18	TRBJ2-2	TGTGCCAGCTCACTTTTCGGGACAGGGGCACTGAACACCGGGGAGCTGTTTTTT	CASSLFGTGALNTGELFF
TRBD1	-	TRBV25-1	TRBJ2-3	TGTGCCAGCAGTGAAGCTCTGGGCAGGGGGACGGATACGCAGTATTTT	CASSEALGRGTDTQYF
TRBD1	few	TRBV5-1	TRBJ1-2	TGCGCCAGCAGCCCTACCGGGACAGGGCTTGGCTACACCTTC	CASSPTGTGLGYTF
-	-	TRBV6-1	TRBJ1-2	TGTGCCAGCAGTGGGTGGGACGTCCTTAAAGCTAACTATGGCTACACCTTC	CASSGWDVLKANYGYTF
-	-	TRBV6-5	TRBJ2-2	TGTGCCAGCAGGGGACTCCACACCGGGGAGCTGTTTTTT	CASRGLHTGELFF
-	-	TRBV2	TRBJ2-7	TGTGCCAGCAGCCCCGGGGGTTCCTTCCTGCTCCAGCAGTACTTC	CASSPGGSFLLQQYF
-	once	TRBV2	TRBJ2-5	TGTGCCAGCGGATACCAAGAGACCCAGTACTTC	CASGYQETQYF
-	-	TRBV4-1	TRBJ1-1	TGCGCCAGCAGCCAACGGAATATGGGTTTTGGGGGGACTGAAGCTTTCTTT	CASSQRNMGFGGTEAFF
TRBD2	-	TRBV9	TRBJ2-2	TGTGCCAGCAGCGTAGGGGGACTAGCGGGAGCCGGGGAGCTGTTTTTT	CASSVGGLAGAGELFF
-	few	TRBV11-2	TRBJ2-1	TGTGCCAGCAGCCAAAGACAGGCACGGGATGAGCAGTTCTTC	CASSQRQARDEQFF
-	-	TRBV6-1	TRBJ1-5	TGTGCCAGCAGTGTCGGTTATCAGCCCCAGCATTTT	CASSVGYQPQHF
-	-	TRBV7-2	TRBJ2-1	TGTGCCAGCAGCTTATTAGCGTCCGAGCAGTTCTTC	CASSLLASEQFF
-	once	TRBV19	TRBJ2-7	TGTGCCAGTAGTATCCAACCAGGCTCCTACGAGCAGTACTTC	CASSIQPGSYEQYF
TRBD1	-	TRBV6-5	TRBJ2-3	TGTGCCAGCAGTTTCCGACAGGGGGGGACAGATACGCAGTATTTT	CASSFRQGGTDTQYF
TRBD1	-	TRBV18	TRBJ2-3	TGTGCCAGCTCACCATCAGGGGGCATAGATACGCAGTATTTT	CASSPSGGIDTQYF
TRBD2	-	TRBV5-5	TRBJ2-7	TGTGCCAGCAGCTTGGCTAGCGGGAGGATATCCTACGAGCAGTACTTC	CASSLASGRISYEQYF
-	-	TRBV7-2	TRBJ2-7	TGTGCCAGCAGCTTAGACGGGAGTGAATCCTACGAGCAGTACTTC	CASSLDGSESYEQYF
-	-	TRBV10-1	TRBJ1-1	TGCGCCAGCAGTGAGTCGTGGCAGAACACTGAAGCTTTCTTT	CASSESWQNTEAFF
TRBD1	-	TRBV6-6	TRBJ1-1	TGTGCCAGCGAAACACAGGGGGTGCACACTGAAGCTTTCTTT	CASETQGVHTEAFF
-	few	TRBV2	TRBJ1-5	TGTGCCAGCAGCCCGACAGAGGAGCAGCCCCAGCATTTT	CASSPTEEQPQHF
TRBD1	few	TRBV27	TRBJ1-5	TGTGCCAGCAGCACAGGGGGGATCAATCAGCCCCAGCATTTT	CASSTGGINQPQHF
-	-	TRBV5-1	TRBJ2-1	TGCGCCAGCAGCTCGGAAGACTCGTACAATGAGCAGTTCTTC	CASSSEDSYNEQFF
-	-	TRBV27	TRBJ2-7	TGTGCCAGCCGAAGACAGGTTGGGTTCCCCTACGAGCAGTACTTC	CASRRQVGFPYEQYF
-	few	TRBV28	TRBJ2-7	TGTGCCAGCAGCCGACACATAGCGTTACACGAGCAGTACTTC	CASSRHIALHEQYF
-	-	TRBV30	TRBJ2-2	TGTGCCTGGAGTCCCCTGAGCACCGGGGAGCTGTTTTTT	CAWSPLSTGELFF
TRBD1	-	TRBV6-5	TRBJ2-7	TGTGCCAGCAGCCTCACCGGGACAGACTACGAGCAGTACTTC	CASSLTGTDYEQYF
TRBD1	-	TRBV18	TRBJ1-5	TGTGCCAGCTCCCCTTCGACAGGGAATAGCAATCAGCCCCAGCATTTT	CASSPSTGNSNQPQHF
-	-	TRBV5-4	TRBJ2-7	TGTGCCAGCAGCCCCGACGGGAGCGGCGAATACGAGCAGTACTTC	CASSPDGSGEYEQYF
-	-	TRBV7-2	TRBJ2-7	TGTGCCAGCAGCCTACTAACCTACGAGCAGTACTTC	CASSLLTYEQYF
TRBD1	once	TRBV5-1	TRBJ2-7	TGCGCCAGCAGCGACCGGACAGGGTTCGTTTACGAGCAGTACTTC	CASSDRTGFVYEQYF
-	few	TRBV6-5	TRBJ2-7	TGTGCCAGCAGACGACGAGGACACGAGCAGTACTTC	CASRRRGHEQYF
-	-	TRBV19	TRBJ1-1	TGTGCCAGTAGTTCCCCCGGGGCAGGGAACACTGAAGCTTTCTTT	CASSSPGAGNTEAFF
TRBD1	-	TRBV5-1	TRBJ1-3	TGCGCCAGCAGCCGGTCCAACAGGGGTGGAAACACCATATATTTT	CASSRSNRGGNTIYF
-	-	TRBV14	TRBJ1-2	TGTGCCAGCAGCCCCAAGGCTAACTATGGCTACACCTTC	CASSPKANYGYTF
-	-	TRBV7-6	TRBJ2-7	TGTGCCAGCAGCTACCGGACCGGAGGGTCCGAGCAGTACTTC	CASSYRTGGSEQYF
-	-	TRBV19	TRBJ2-2	TGTGCCAGTAGTCCGAGGGGGGCGTCCACCACGAACACCGGGGAGCTGTTTTTT	CASSPRGASTTNTGELFF
-	-	TRBV7-9	TRBJ1-2	TGTGCCAGCAGCTTTTTGACAGCGAACTATGGCTACACCTTC	CASSFLTANYGYTF
-	-	TRBV2	TRBJ2-2	TGTGCCAGCCAGCCGAATACGAACACCGGGGAGCTGTTTTTT	CASQPNTNTGELFF
TRBD1	-	TRBV6-6	TRBJ1-4	TGTGCCAGCCGGGCCGGGACAGGGCGTAATGAAAAACTGTTTTTT	CASRAGTGRNEKLFF
-	-	TRBV10-2	TRBJ1-5	TGCGCCAGCAGTGCGTCCTCCGGACAGAAAAATCAGCCCCAGCATTTT	CASSASSGQKNQPQHF
-	-	TRBV5-4	TRBJ1-3	TGTGCCAGCAGCTTGGATGGCCTGAGCTCTGGAAACACCATATATTTT	CASSLDGLSSGNTIYF
TRBD2	many	TRBV5-1	TRBJ2-7	TGCGCCAGCAGCGCCCTAGCGGGAGGAACCTACGAGCAGTACTTC	CASSALAGGTYEQYF
TRBD1	-	TRBV6-6	TRBJ2-3	TGTGCCAGTCGCGAGGGACAGGGGGCCGGGGCAGATACGCAGTATTTT	CASREGQGAGADTQYF
-	-	TRBV10-3	TRBJ1-2	TGTGCCATCAGCCCTCGGACAGACGGCTACACCTTC	CAISPRTDGYTF
TRBD2	-	TRBV27	TRBJ2-3	TGTGCCAGCAGCCCGCTTGCGGGGGGCACAGATACGCAGTATTTT	CASSPLAGGTDTQYF
-	-	TRBV27	TRBJ1-2	TGTGCCAGCAGTCCTTGGACCGGTCCGACTATCGGGCGCTATGGCTACACCTTC	CASSPWTGPTIGRYGYTF
-	-	TRBV15	TRBJ1-5	TGTGCCACCAGCAGACTATACGCATGGGGGAGCAACAGGGAAGGAAGCAATCAGCCCCAGCATTTT	CATSRLYAWGSNREGSNQPQHF
TRBD1	-	TRBV6-6	TRBJ1-1	TGTGCCAGCAGTCTGGACAGGGCCAAAGCTTTCTTT	CASSLDRAKAFF
TRBD2	once	TRBV28	TRBJ2-7	TGTGCCAGCAGCCCCACTAGCGCCTGCTACGAGCAGTACTTC	CASSPTSACYEQYF
-	-	TRBV5-5	TRBJ1-2	TGTGCCAGCAGCTGGGCTCAGGGCAGCCCTTATGGCTACACCTTC	CASSWAQGSPYGYTF
TRBD2	-	TRBV9	TRBJ2-3	TGTGCCAGCAGCGTAGATCATACGGGACTAGCGAGCGCAGATACGCAGTATTTT	CASSVDHTGLASADTQYF
-	few	TRBV2	TRBJ2-2	TGTGCCAGCAGTGGGGTGGGAGGCACCGGGGAGCTGTTTTTT	CASSGVGGTGELFF